This is a list of T cell receptor beta chains from one sample in a study of cytomegalovirus exposure and HLA in healthy donors. Generated by immunoSEQ multiplex PCR, the TCRdb table keeps only in-frame clones and is missing some. This sample has tens of thousands of clones, with approximately 84% found just once. Sequenced sample: PBMCs. These receptor sequences come from a woman aged 45-65 years in good health and CMV-seronegative. CDR3s include the opening cysteine and the closing phenylalanine or tryptophan. A D gene is named only where the DNA matches it firmly. Size tells how often a clone was seen (once, few, many) or the class of an expanded clone, and some rows leave it out.

d_gene: -
abundance: -
j_gene: TRBJ1-5
v_gene: TRBV21-1
CDR3nt: TGTGCCAGCAGCACTTCCGGGACAGGCGTAAATCAGCCCCAGCATTTT
CDR3aa: CASSTSGTGVNQPQHF

d_gene: -
abundance: -
j_gene: TRBJ1-2
v_gene: TRBV14
CDR3nt: TGTGCCAGCAGCGCAACTGACAGACCCTATGGCTACACCTTC
CDR3aa: CASSATDRPYGYTF

d_gene: TRBD1
abundance: -
j_gene: TRBJ2-5
v_gene: TRBV6-1
CDR3nt: TGTGCCAGCAGTGCCGCCGGGACAGGGTTTATAGAGACCCAGTACTTC
CDR3aa: CASSAAGTGFIETQYF

d_gene: -
abundance: -
j_gene: TRBJ1-5
v_gene: TRBV19
CDR3nt: TGTGCCAGTAGTACAGTCGACAGAAGCAATCAGCCCCAGCATTTT
CDR3aa: CASSTVDRSNQPQHF

d_gene: TRBD1
abundance: -
j_gene: TRBJ2-3
v_gene: TRBV7-9
CDR3nt: TGTGCCAGCAGCTTCTTCGGGACAGGGGCAGATACGCAGTATTTT
CDR3aa: CASSFFGTGADTQYF

d_gene: -
abundance: -
j_gene: TRBJ1-4
v_gene: TRBV9
CDR3nt: TGTGCCAGCAGCCCTGACAGTGCAACTAATGAAAAACTGTTTTTT
CDR3aa: CASSPDSATNEKLFF

d_gene: TRBD2
abundance: -
j_gene: TRBJ2-7
v_gene: TRBV25-1
CDR3nt: TGTGCCAGCGGACTAGCGGGAGGCTACGAGCAGTACTTC
CDR3aa: CASGLAGGYEQYF

d_gene: TRBD1
abundance: few
j_gene: TRBJ2-7
v_gene: TRBV6-1
CDR3nt: TGTGCCAGCAGTGAATCAGGGACAGGGGGCAAGCAGTACTTC
CDR3aa: CASSESGTGGKQYF

d_gene: TRBD1
abundance: -
j_gene: TRBJ2-2
v_gene: TRBV2
CDR3nt: TGTGCCAGCAGACCACCCGGGACAGGGAACACCGGGGAGCTGTTTTTT
CDR3aa: CASRPPGTGNTGELFF

d_gene: -
abundance: once
j_gene: TRBJ2-1
v_gene: TRBV13
CDR3nt: TGTGCCAGCAGCCGTAGAGGAAACTACAATGAGCAGTTCTTC
CDR3aa: CASSRRGNYNEQFF

d_gene: -
abundance: -
j_gene: TRBJ1-5
v_gene: TRBV19
CDR3nt: TGTGCCAGTATGGGGGCCAATCAGCCCCAGCATTTT
CDR3aa: CASMGANQPQHF

d_gene: -
abundance: -
j_gene: TRBJ2-1
v_gene: TRBV10-1
CDR3nt: TGCGCCAGCAGTGCAGGGGTCTCCCGGTACAATGAGCAGTTCTTC
CDR3aa: CASSAGVSRYNEQFF

d_gene: -
abundance: -
j_gene: TRBJ1-2
v_gene: TRBV6-5
CDR3nt: TGTGCCAGCAGCTCCCCCGGCGTCAGGGGAGTCTACACCTTC
CDR3aa: CASSSPGVRGVYTF

d_gene: -
abundance: once
j_gene: TRBJ1-2
v_gene: TRBV6-6
CDR3nt: TGTGCCAGCAGTTACTCGGGGGGGGGCTACACCTTC
CDR3aa: CASSYSGGGYTF

d_gene: TRBD1
abundance: -
j_gene: TRBJ1-4
v_gene: TRBV5-1
CDR3nt: TGCGCCAGCAGCACGACAGGGTATGAAAAACTGTTTTTT
CDR3aa: CASSTTGYEKLFF

d_gene: -
abundance: -
j_gene: TRBJ2-1
v_gene: TRBV29-1
CDR3nt: TGCAGCGTTGAGTCGGGTTTATCGTCCTACAATGAGCAGTTCTTC
CDR3aa: CSVESGLSSYNEQFF